The clone carrying this TCR beta chain was counted many times. The data stem from a study of neurological immune-mediated disorders. Each CDR3 protein gets one entry after TCRdb re-called the 5' RACE reads with MiXCR. The sample carries roughly 100,000 distinct CDR3 sequences, roughly 3.5% recorded once. Sequencing was carried out using PBMCs. The receptor was isolated from a woman aged 50 to 65 with multiple sclerosis.

The CDR3 loop reads CSARRLAVRNEQFF. The CDR3, as DNA: TGCAGTGCTAGAAGACTAGCTGTAAGGAATGAGCAGTTCTTC. The chain recombines TRBV20-1 with TRBJ2-1, with TRBD2 matching 7 bases. The germline gives CDR1 DFQATT, CDR2 SNEGSKA (reference sequence). The CDR3 sequence is 14 residues long. The V and J ends lost 2 bases and 7 bases, in that order; junction bases with no gene match: 8.